The TCR beta chain under discussion was sequenced for a study of cytomegalovirus exposure and HLA in healthy donors. Across the whole study: Early on, a data release was issued that held 65 million to 100 million unique TCRs from HLA-typed donors.

A note on this clone: The antigen is unknown.

The PCR used 60 Vbeta and 13 Jbeta primers. Assay: immunoSEQ multiplex PCR; the TCRdb copy retains only in-frame clones and omits some. The sample holds about 62,000 clones; around 87% are singletons and the top ten take over 1.1%. CDR1 SGDLS and CDR2 YYNGEE come from the germline V gene. This CDR3 contains 13 residues. Trimming removed 0 bases from V and 7 bases from J, with 7 bases in between. Study results and caveats: Cytomegalovirus association was listed for 164 TCR beta chains. An analysis done earlier found most TCR beta V segments productive about 90% or about 30% of the time.

The receptor was isolated from a man younger than 35 in good health and CMV-seronegative. V is TRBV9 and J is TRBJ1-4; D remains ambiguous. The sequenced sample was PBMCs. As DNA, the CDR3 is TGTGCCAGCAGCGTAGGAGGGTTTGAAAAACTGTTTTTT. This gives the protein CASSVGGFEKLFF.